The 14 T cell receptor beta chains in this list originate from one sample, sequenced in a study of blood T cells in healthy people across ages. Primed by a sample-barcoded 5' primer and a J-beta primer mix, a second PCR proceeded for about 6 to 11 cycles. A single record per CDR3 protein comes from TCRdb applying MiXCR to the 5' RACE reads. The sample includes approximately 1.5 million distinct CDR3 sequences, 34% of them seen just once. The sample consisted of blood. These receptors all come from a woman in her 30s in good health.

The rearrangement joins TRBV14 to TRBJ1-1, with 10 bases that match TRBD1. V shed 4 bases, J shed 0 bases, and the junction held 5 bases outside the gene matches. Germline V gene lookup returns CDR1 SGHDN and CDR2 FVKESK. The CDR3 has 16 amino acids. CDR3 bases: TGTGCCAGCAGCCTTTGGACAGGGGGGATGAACACTGAAGCTTTCTTT. This translates into CASSLWTGGMNTEAFF. Combining the CDR3 with reference TRBV14 and TRBJ1-1 gives the whole variable domain EAGVTQFPSHSVIEKGQTVTLRCDPISGHDNLYWYRRVMGKEIKFLLHFVKESKQDESGMPNNRFLAERTGGTYSTLKVQPAELEDSGVYFCASSLWTGGMNTEAFFGQGTRLTVV.

The chain combines TRBV7-9 with TRBJ2-1, with TRBD2 matching over 9 bases. V gave up 8 bases and J gave up 3 bases; unmatched junction bases: 11. Germline lookup yields CDR1 SEHNR and CDR2 FQNEAQ (reference sequence). The CDR3 spans 16 residues. The DNA for the CDR3 is TGTGCCAGCGAAAGGCTAGCGGGAACCATCTACAATGAGCAGTTCTTC. Translated: CASERLAGTIYNEQFF. Supplemented by reference TRBV7-9 and TRBJ2-1, the full variable domain reads DTGVSQNPRHKITKRGQNVTFRCDPISEHNRLYWYRQTLGQGPEFLTYFQNEAQLEKSRLLSDRFSAERPKGSFSTLEIQRTEQGDSAMYLCASERLAGTIYNEQFFGPGTRLTVL.

With respect to this clonotype: Relative to the germline gene, one junction end is altered; a read error may explain this. This chain uses TRBV5-1 with TRBJ2-3; no firm D call. The CDR3 has 15 amino acids. CDR1 and CDR2 from the germline V gene are SGHRS and YFSETQ. CDR3 nucleotide sequence: TGTGCCAGCAGCTTATCGGGCTTACCCACAGATACGCAGTATTTT. This translates into CASSLSGLPTDTQYF.

This chain uses TRBV20-1 with TRBJ2-7; D call uncertain. This CDR3 has 15 amino acids. The germline CDR1 and CDR2 sequences are DFQATT and SNEGSKA (reference sequence). V was clipped by 6 bases and J by 0 bases, with 18 bases between them. CDR3 in amino acids: CSAPSRTRSSYEQYF. The CDR3 DNA follows: TGCAGTGCCCCTTCCAGGACGAGGAGCTCCTACGAGCAGTACTTC.

In this sample, this clonotype turned up a few times. V usage is TRBV20-1 and J usage is TRBJ2-7, with D possibly matching TRBD2 (6 bases). The CDR3 is made up of 14 amino acids. CDR1 is DFQATT and CDR2 is SNEGSKA in the germline V gene (reference sequence). Trimming shortened V by 5 bases and J by 4 bases, and 18 bases separated the two germline ends. CDR3 in amino acids: CSALTLALGYEQYF. In DNA, the CDR3 is TGCAGTGCTCTAACTCTAGCGCTGGGGTACGAGCAGTACTTC.

This clonotype has a handful of counts. This sequence joins TRBV6-5 and TRBJ1-6; TRBD1 is a possible D gene (6 bases). Between the trimmed V and J ends, which lost 0 bases and 9 bases, there was a span of 12 bases. This CDR3 spans 15 amino acids. Germline V gene data show CDR1 as MNHEY and CDR2 as SVGAGI. The CDR3 DNA sequence: TGTGCCAGCAGTTACTCGTGGCAGGGGAGTTCACCCCTCCACTTT. This translates into CASSYSWQGSSPLHF.

This clonotype was detected only a few times. The J gene is TRBJ2-5, the V gene TRBV6-5, with 9 bases that match TRBD1. The CDR3 sequence is 16 residues long. The V and J ends lost 0 bases and 5 bases, in that order; junction bases with no gene match: 7. Germline CDR1 is MNHEY and CDR2 is SVGAGI. The CDR3 reads CASSYSSRTGAETQYF. The CDR3 DNA is TGTGCCAGCAGTTACTCGAGTCGGACAGGGGCGGAGACCCAGTACTTC.

This clonotype has a handful of counts. This chain uses TRBV9 with TRBJ2-5, with D perhaps matching TRBD2 (5 bases). The CDR3 runs 15 residues. Trimming removed 0 bases at V and 2 bases at J, with 11 bases between. The V gene's germline CDR1 is SGDLS and CDR2 YYNGEE. This CDR3 is CASSVDGNIQETQYF. The CDR3 nucleotides read TGTGCCAGCAGCGTAGACGGGAACATACAAGAGACCCAGTACTTC.

Notes on this clonotype: It may be a read error: a sequence one base away is much more abundant. V gene TRBV4-1 combines with J gene TRBJ2-1; possibly TRBD1 for D (5 bases). Germline-derived CDR1 and CDR2 are MGHRA and YSYEKL. V was shortened by 0 bases and J by 8 bases, with 11 bases between the two germline ends. The CDR3 covers 14 residues. This CDR3 reads CASSQDLVGDEQFF. DNA of the CDR3: TGCGCCAGCAGCCAAGATCTGGTAGGGGATGAGCAGTTCTTC.

The chain couples TRBV3-1 to TRBJ2-5, with TRBD2 matching 10 bases. V was clipped by 2 bases and J by 4 bases; unmatched bases: 10. The CDR3 is 17 residues long. Germline V gene data show CDR1 as LGHDT and CDR2 as YNNKEL (reference sequence). The CDR3 loop reads CASSQRDPSGGRETQYF. As DNA, the CDR3 is TGTGCCAGCAGCCAACGTGACCCTAGCGGGGGCCGAGAGACCCAGTACTTC.

The J gene is TRBJ2-6, the V gene TRBV10-3; TRBD2 aligns across 13 bases. In germline, CDR1 is ENHRY, CDR2 SYGVKD. V shed 2 bases and J 0 bases; nucleotides not matched to a gene: 7. This CDR3 comprises 20 residues. DNA for the CDR3: TGTGCCATCAGTGAGGGACTAGCGGGAGTTACCTTCTCTGGGGCCAACGTCCTGACTTTC. Its protein is CAISEGLAGVTFSGANVLTF.

The V gene is TRBV7-2, the J gene TRBJ1-6; 9 bases align to TRBD1. The CDR3 is 18 residues long. Trimming took 5 bases from V and 0 from J; bases not matched to a gene: 8. Germline lookup yields CDR1 SGHTA and CDR2 FQGNSA. CDR3 region: CASSISGTGSSYNSPLHF. CDR3 sequence (DNA): TGTGCCAGCAGCATTTCCGGGACAGGGAGCTCCTATAATTCACCCCTCCACTTT.

The chain recombines TRBV4-1 with TRBJ2-1; D remains ambiguous. V shed 0 bases and J shed 4 bases, with 10 bases lying between them. The germline gives CDR1 MGHRA, CDR2 YSYEKL. The CDR3 spans 15 residues. The CDR3 coding sequence is TGCGCCAGCAGCCAAGATAACGACCGGTACAATGAGCAGTTCTTC. This translates into CASSQDNDRYNEQFF.

The J gene is TRBJ1-1, the V gene TRBV6-6; D remains ambiguous. The CDR3 length is 13 residues. The germline gives CDR1 MNHNY, CDR2 SVGAGI (reference sequence). V lost 7 bases, J lost 4 bases, and 13 bases lay in between. This chain's CDR3 is CASTASGSTEAFF. The CDR3, as DNA: TGTGCCAGCACCGCTTCGGGGAGCACTGAAGCTTTCTTT.